These 22 T cell receptor beta chains were sequenced from one sample in a study of human T cells and chemical hapten exposure. Time point of the sample: patch test 3, about 24 weeks after DPC sensitization. The treatment is: therapeutic diphenylcyclopropenone sensitization with weekly scalp DPC. TCRdb analysed the RACE reads with MiXCR anew, one entry per CDR3 protein. The sample yields about 90,000 distinct CDR3 sequences, approximately 11% seen once. The material sequenced was whole blood, taken in connection with sensitization to the hapten diphenylcyclopropenone (DPC). The receptors here all came from a woman in her twenties or thirties with alopecia areata. Some clones in this sample may be carry-over from other donors' samples.

J is TRBJ2-7 and V is TRBV28; unclear D gene. The germline V gene has CDR1 MDHEN and CDR2 SYDVKM. Trimming took 6 bases from V and 13 from J, leaving 22 bases between them. The CDR3 is made up of 13 amino acids. CDR3 in DNA: TGTGCCAGCAGCCGAATCCTCCGGCCGGGCAAATACTTC. Its protein product is CASSRILRPGKYF.

The chain employs TRBV10-2 and TRBJ2-7, with 7 bases aligning to TRBD1. CDR1 and CDR2 (germline): WSHSY, SAAADI. Trimming took 4 bases from V and 0 from J; bases not matched to a gene: 6. This CDR3 contains 15 residues. CDR3 DNA: TGCGCCAGCAGTGCATTCAGGGACAGCTCCTACGAGCAGTACGTC. Translated: CASSAFRDSSYEQYV.

The sample holds a few counts of this clonotype. The chain recombines TRBV19 with TRBJ1-2; D ambiguous. Trimming stripped 3 bases from V and 1 base from J, with 9 bases between. Germline assignment: CDR1 LNHDA and CDR2 SQIVND (reference sequence). This CDR3 has 14 residues. The CDR3 sequence is CASSIQPGNYGYTF. CDR3 nucleotide sequence: TGTGCCAGTAGTATTCAGCCCGGTAACTATGGCTACACCTTC.

This clonotype appeared many times. The chain is built from TRBV9 and TRBJ2-3, with D possibly matching TRBD1 (6 bases). This CDR3 is built from 15 residues. The V gene's germline CDR1 is SGDLS and CDR2 YYNGEE. Trimming stripped 3 bases from V and 1 base from J, with 12 bases between. The CDR3 DNA is TGTGCCAGCAGCGCAGGGGACGGCCGCACAGATACGCAGTATTTT. Its protein is CASSAGDGRTDTQYF. Together with reference TRBV9 and TRBJ2-3, the CDR3 gives the full variable domain: DSGVTQTPKHLITATGQRVTLRCSPRSGDLSVYWYQQSLDQGLQFLIQYYNGEERAKGNILERFSAQQFPDLHSELNLSSLELGDSALYFCASSAGDGRTDTQYFGPGTRLTVL.

This chain joins TRBV20-1 and TRBJ2-5; the D is unclear. V lost 3 bases, J lost 5 bases, and 13 bases lay in between. The CDR3 is 13 amino acids. Per the germline V gene, CDR1 is DFQATT and CDR2 is SNEGSKA (reference sequence). Here the CDR3 reads CSASRLVLETQYF. The CDR3 nucleotides read TGCAGTGCTAGTCGGCTAGTGCTCGAGACCCAGTACTTC.

The gene calls are TRBV18 and TRBJ2-1; the D gene could be TRBD1 or TRBD2 (5 bases each). The CDR3 totals 13 residues. Germline-derived CDR1 and CDR2 are KGHSH and LQKENI. With 0 bases removed from V and 9 bases from J, the gap between germline ends came to 9 bases. The chain's CDR3 is CASSPPQGVEQFF. The CDR3 DNA sequence: TGTGCCAGCTCACCACCGCAGGGAGTTGAGCAGTTCTTC.

The CDR3 region is CASSPTSGGARQTQYF. Written as DNA, the CDR3 is TGTGCCAGCAGCCCGACTAGCGGGGGGGCCAGACAGACCCAGTACTTC. The chain couples TRBV12-3 or TRBV12-4 to TRBJ2-5; TRBD2 matches at 14 bases. The CDR3 covers 16 residues. The V and J ends lost 6 bases and 6 bases, in that order; junction bases with no gene match: 9.

The chain couples TRBV29-1 to TRBJ2-1; D gene uncertain. The CDR3 sequence is 10 residues long. CDR1 and CDR2 (germline): SQVTM, ANQGSEA. V was clipped by 6 bases and J by 9 bases, with 9 bases between them. This CDR3 is CSVEWVEQFF. The CDR3 coding sequence is TGCAGCGTCGAGTGGGTTGAGCAGTTCTTC.

This clonotype has a handful of counts. The chain recombines TRBV10-3 with TRBJ1-2; D unresolved. Germline V CDR1 and CDR2: ENHRY, SYGVKD. The CDR3 consists of 15 residues. V gave up 3 bases and J gave up 5 bases, with 16 bases separating them. The CDR3 coding sequence is TGTGCCATCAGTGAAGTCTCTTCCCTTCAGTATGGCTACACCTTC. As protein: CAISEVSSLQYGYTF.

This clonotype showed up many times. The chain carries TRBV6-5 and TRBJ2-5; D gene uncertain. Germline CDR1 MNHEY, CDR2 SVGAGI. V lost 0 bases and J lost 2, with 10 bases in between. The CDR3 totals 15 residues. The CDR3: CASSYSSGKQETQYF. CDR3 sequence (DNA): TGTGCCAGCAGTTACTCGAGTGGCAAGCAAGAGACCCAGTACTTC.

This clonotype has a count of ten or more. The chain's CDR3 is CASSLSHREGNYGYTF. CDR3 bases: TGTGCCAGCAGCTTAAGTCACAGGGAGGGAAACTATGGCTACACCTTC. This sequence joins TRBV7-2 and TRBJ1-2; TRBD1 might be the D (6 bases). Trimming stripped 2 bases from V and 2 bases from J, with 15 bases between. Germline V gene data show CDR1 as SGHTA and CDR2 as FQGNSA. This CDR3 spans 16 amino acids. The full variable domain, in which reference TRBV7-2 and TRBJ1-2 provide the parts outside the CDR3, is GAGVSQSPSNKVTEKGKDVELRCDPISGHTALYWYRQSLGQGLEFLIYFQGNSAPDKSGLPSDRFSAERTGGSVSTLTIQRTQQEDSAVYLCASSLSHREGNYGYTFGSGTRLTVV.

This clonotype was seen only a few times. V gene TRBV20-1 combines with J gene TRBJ1-3; no firm D call. This CDR3 contains 14 residues. V shed 3 bases and J shed 0 bases, with 9 bases lying between them. Per germline, CDR1 DFQATT and CDR2 SNEGSKA (reference sequence). CDR3 amino acids: CSASRPSSGNTIYF. DNA of the CDR3: TGCAGTGCTAGCCGACCCAGCTCTGGAAACACCATATATTTT.

This chain connects TRBV14 to TRBJ2-7, with 10 bases lining up with TRBD2. Germline-derived CDR1 and CDR2 are SGHDN and FVKESK. The CDR3 is made up of 14 amino acids. The ends lost 6 bases at V and 7 bases at J; junction bases unmatched: 9. CDR3 protein: CASRLTSGIGEQYF. The CDR3 region has the DNA TGTGCCAGCAGACTAACTAGCGGGATCGGGGAGCAGTACTTC.

The chain is built from TRBV20-1 and TRBJ1-5; weak D call: TRBD1 (6 bases). The CDR3 runs 16 residues. Trimming removed 4 bases from V and 0 bases from J, with 16 bases in between. Germline V gene data show CDR1 as DFQATT and CDR2 as SNEGSKA (reference sequence). The CDR3 spells CSAMIAGDFSNQPQHF. In DNA form, the CDR3 reads TGCAGTGCTATGATTGCAGGGGACTTTAGCAATCAGCCCCAGCATTTT.

This chain connects TRBV20-1 to TRBJ2-7; TRBD2 agrees at 12 bases. CDR1 DFQATT and CDR2 SNEGSKA come from the germline V gene (reference sequence). CDR3 length equals 19 residues. V lost 0 bases to trimming and J lost 4 bases; unmatched junction nucleotides: 16. This CDR3 is CSARDELAGGPNFVYEQYF. Written as DNA, the CDR3 is TGCAGTGCTAGAGATGAGCTAGCGGGAGGGCCAAACTTTGTGTACGAGCAGTACTTC.

Ten or more counts support this clonotype. The chain couples TRBV6-6 to TRBJ1-2; D might be TRBD1 (6 bases). The germline CDR1 and CDR2 sequences are MNHNY and SVGAGI (reference sequence). The CDR3 length is 13 residues. Deletions cut 6 bases from V and 3 bases from J, with 11 bases between. The CDR3 nucleotides are TGTGCCAGCAGCCTGGACAGCTACTATGGCTACACCTTC. Translating gives CASSLDSYYGYTF.

CDR3 DNA sequence: TGTGCCAGCAGTGACTCTCCGGGACAGGGGGAGACCCAGTACTTC. It encodes CASSDSPGQGETQYF. The rearrangement uses TRBV6-4 and TRBJ2-5; 10 bases map to TRBD1. With V trimmed by 0 bases and J by 5 bases, 3 bases remained unmatched. The V gene's germline CDR1 is MRHNA and CDR2 SNTAGT. The CDR3 contains 15 residues.

This clonotype has a count of ten or more. The rearrangement links TRBV7-6 to TRBJ2-2; D is unclear. CDR1 SGHVS and CDR2 FNYEAQ come from the germline V gene. The CDR3 is 14 residues long. With 5 bases removed from V and 0 bases from J, the gap between germline ends came to 7 bases. The CDR3 DNA sequence: TGTGCCAGCAGCCCTAATCCGAACACCGGGGAGCTGTTTTTT. It is translated as CASSPNPNTGELFF. The full variable domain, with the rest looked up from reference TRBV7-6 and TRBJ2-2, is GAGVSQSPRYKVTKRGQDVALRCDPISGHVSLYWYRQALGQGPEFLTYFNYEAQQDKSGLPNDRFSAERPEGSISTLTIQRTEQRDSAMYRCASSPNPNTGELFFGEGSRLTVL.

The V call is TRBV12-3 or TRBV12-4, the J call TRBJ1-1; the D gene is possibly TRBD1 (5 bases). This CDR3 comprises 16 residues. Trimming left V 2 bases short and J 1 base short, with 14 bases between. The CDR3 protein is CASSLRGRGQNTEAFF. The CDR3, as DNA: TGTGCCAGCAGTTTACGGGGAAGGGGTCAGAACACTGAAGCTTTCTTT.

The rearrangement uses TRBV7-8 and TRBJ1-5; no clear D. The CDR3 has 17 amino acids. V shed 2 bases and J shed 6 bases, with 20 bases lying between them. Germline V lookup: CDR1 SGHVS, CDR2 FQNEAQ. The CDR3 nucleotides read TGTGCCAGCAGCTTAAGAGGAGCGGCGAGCGTGTTTCAGCCCCAGCATTTT. Its protein product is CASSLRGAASVFQPQHF. Looking up the rest from reference TRBV7-8 and TRBJ1-5 gives the full variable domain: GAGVSQSPRYKVAKRGQDVALRCDPISGHVSLFWYQQALGQGPEFLTYFQNEAQLDKSGLPSDRFFAERPEGSVSTLKIQRTQQEDSAVYLCASSLRGAASVFQPQHFGDGTRLSIL.

This clonotype was counted many times. This rearrangement joins TRBV27 to TRBJ1-4; D is ambiguous. Trimming pared 2 bases from V and 2 bases from J, leaving 3 bases between. Germline V gives CDR1 MNHEY, CDR2 SMNVEV (reference sequence). CDR3 length: 13 amino acids. CDR3 DNA sequence: TGTGCCAGCAGTTTAGTCACTAATGAAAAACTGTTTTTT. This encodes CASSLVTNEKLFF.

This clonotype was seen ten or more times. The chain carries TRBV6-1 and TRBJ1-5; D may be TRBD1 (6 bases). Germline CDR1 MNHNS, CDR2 SASEGT. The CDR3 loop spans 16 amino acids. V was clipped by 7 bases and J by 1 base, with 17 bases between them. This chain's CDR3 is CASTDRSHGSNQPQHF. CDR3 bases: TGTGCCAGCACCGACAGGTCCCACGGGAGCAATCAGCCCCAGCATTTT.